This T cell receptor (beta chain) originates from a study of shared clonotypes between healthy human individuals (dated by TCRdb to about 2020). Broadly, across the study: A couple of women and a few men aged 18 to 49 years were included in the cohort. Blood TCR repertoires of roughly five healthy adults were deeply sequenced to estimate repertoire size and the extent of clonotype sharing between individuals. To increase sequencing depth and limit assay-specific biases, different laboratories used diverse techniques to prepare libraries and sequence TCR repertoires. Per donor, leukapheresis produced somewhere between about 0.94 and 10 billion PBMCs. For each donor, three plates each were used for CD4 naive and CD4 memory, two plates were used for CD8 naive, and one plate was used for CD8 memory. Points the paper makes about the study in general: Compared with non-shared clonotypes, clonotypes shared by all four sorted-subset donors had higher generation probabilities. When several donors were compared, the shared fraction of clonotypes was around 5.1% for naive CD4, roughly 3.3% for naive CD8, 2.3% for memory CD4, and under 0.5% for memory CD8. Because the study included a small number of donors, the genetic and exposure-history diversity represented was limited. Sampling was restricted to blood, and TCR repertoires in tissues likely differ from the TCR repertoires found in blood. Even with the large sequencing depth, rarefaction of the sorted-subset datasets indicated that sequencing was incomplete. Estimated clonotype richness was generally larger for naive than for memory subsets. Pairwise subsampling led to the expectation that sequencing depth would affect the degree of clonotype sharing among donors.

Using the deep immunoSEQ assay, multiplex PCR amplified TCR CDR3 regions from genomic DNA. Genomic DNA extracted from each cell subset was distributed evenly over all wells of several immunoSEQ 96-well plates, and each plate served as one replicate. For sorted subsets, around 200 ng genomic DNA, equal to 25,000 to 35,000 T cell genomes, was loaded into each replicate PCR. Purified libraries were measured with a Qubit 3.0 fluorometer, size-checked on a Bioanalyzer 2100, and measured again with the KAPA Library Quantification kit. Every immunoSEQ 96-well plate was sequenced on a separate single-read 150-cycle Illumina NextSeq 550 flow cell. Concerning the study's data processing: Because the immunoSEQ output held only junctional sequences and lacked quality scores, the filtering could not match the filtering applied to full-length reads. Sequences were annotated with PyIR, a Python wrapper for IgBLAST v1.9, and V/J genes and CDR3 were assigned using IMGT germline references. Any read was removed if the V/J assignment was weak (E-value above 1e-6), the CDR3 was missing, or the read contained stop codons, out-of-frame junctions, or ambiguous translated residues. V3J clonotypes were defined by identical inferred V gene, J gene, and CDR3 amino acid sequence. To compute the percentage overlap between repertoires, the number of shared unique clonotypes was divided by the size of the smaller repertoire. Richness of each repertoire was evaluated using RTK rarefaction, the Chao1 estimator, and Recon v2.1 estimates of unobserved clonotypes. Generation probabilities were computed with OLGA for all TCRbeta clonotypes obtained by the gDNA method from a few donors. Sourced from immuneACCESS, this table was stored by TCRdb with only in-frame sequences that have V and J called. A share of the clones is absent; for the studies checked, an unresolved V gene accounts for under half, and the remainder has no known explanation. D and trimming come from the DNA, and the V and J calls and clone size come from that table. The sample includes about 2.5 million clones, with roughly 92% observed a single time. The top ten hold more than 0.35% of the sample.

Turning to this clone: Its cognate antigen has yet to be identified. No per-base quality is available; no much larger clone lies one base away.

Donors were healthy HIV-negative adults with no recently reported acute infections or vaccinations. Every donor was a Caucasian adult living in Nashville, Tennessee, USA. CD4+ T cells were enriched through magnetic negative selection, after which naive cells were positively selected on CD45RA and the remaining negative fraction served as the memory subset. Blood was obtained by leukapheresis, after which PBMCs were separated by Ficoll-Histopaque density gradient centrifugation and cryopreserved in liquid nitrogen vapor phase. Analytical flow cytometry was used to check the purity and quantity of each magnetically sorted T cell population. Genomic DNA was isolated from each sorted fraction and quantified by UV absorbance on a Nanodrop 2000c. The receptor comes from a man aged 18 to 29 in good health. Some clones in this sample may be carry-over from other donors' samples. The sequencing input was naive CD4+ T cells from PBMCs. What the cell subset or site label conveys for this sample: CD45RA+ positively selected.

At the DNA level, the sequence is TGCGCCAGCAGCACCGGACAGGGGGCTATCGGGGAGCTGTTTTTT. Its product reads: CASSTGQGAIGELFF. The rearranged chain carries TRBV5-1 and TRBJ2-2, with 11 junctional bases fitting TRBD1. V is trimmed back by 4 bases and J by 7 bases, and the junction contains 6 bases that no gene match accounts for. Measured from the cysteine to the phenylalanine, the CDR3 is 15 residues long. Only the CDR3 part of the read is kept: 45 bases, read in frame from the first base. Looking up the germline V gene yields CDR1 SGHRS and CDR2 YFSETQ.